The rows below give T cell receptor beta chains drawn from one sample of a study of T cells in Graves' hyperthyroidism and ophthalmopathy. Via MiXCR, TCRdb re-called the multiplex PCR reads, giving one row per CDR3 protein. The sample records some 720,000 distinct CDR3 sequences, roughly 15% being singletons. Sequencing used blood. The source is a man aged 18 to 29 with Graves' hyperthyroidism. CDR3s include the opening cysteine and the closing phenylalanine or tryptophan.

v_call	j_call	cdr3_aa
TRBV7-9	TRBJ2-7	CASSRRLAGDHEQYF
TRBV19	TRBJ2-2	CASSIYGGTNTGELFF
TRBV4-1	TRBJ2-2	CASSQRQGAGTGELFF
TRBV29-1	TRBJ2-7	CSVEFPGGWGEQYF
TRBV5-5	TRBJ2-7	CASSRLGSVPEQYF
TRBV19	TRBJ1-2	CASSIGGAHGYTF
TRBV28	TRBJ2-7	CASSSTTGGGSGRSSYEQYF
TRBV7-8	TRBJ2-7	CASSLAPDRGHEQYF
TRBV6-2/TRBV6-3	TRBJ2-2	CASSFGTGEPMNTGELFF
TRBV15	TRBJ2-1	CATSRDSPGEQFF
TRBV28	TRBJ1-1	CASSGSSNTEAFF
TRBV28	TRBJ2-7	CASSLWMTSGSYEQYF
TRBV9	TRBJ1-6	CASSVGQYSPLHF
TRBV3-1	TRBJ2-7	CASSQGGGEQYF
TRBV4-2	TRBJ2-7	CASSRGAPKGPYSYEQYF
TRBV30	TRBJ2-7	CAWSRGGDLRKQYF
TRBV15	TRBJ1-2	CATSRDLGYGYTF
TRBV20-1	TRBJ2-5	CSARVTQGQETQYF
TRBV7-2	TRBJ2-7	CASSLEGVGGSYEQYF
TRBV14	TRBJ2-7	CASSQEPGGEYEQYF
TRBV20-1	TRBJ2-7	CSADGTSGSSEQYF
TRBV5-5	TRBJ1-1	CASSLGPGLNTEAFF
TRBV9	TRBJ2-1	CASNDPQREAPYNEQFF
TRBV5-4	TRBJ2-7	CASSLASGQYYEQYF
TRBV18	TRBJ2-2	CASSSDGPNTGELFF
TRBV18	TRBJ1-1	CASSPQGWYTEAFF
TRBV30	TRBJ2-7	CAWSVNRGPEQYF
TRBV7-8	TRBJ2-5	CASSFRDRVRQETQYF
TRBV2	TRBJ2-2	CASRRTGANTGELFF
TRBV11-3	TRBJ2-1	CASSPRLAGAVEQFF
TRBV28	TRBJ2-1	CASSLRGQGHRLDREQFF
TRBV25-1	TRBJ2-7	CASSPGSRGPTYEQYF
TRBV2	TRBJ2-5	CASLGLAEQETQYF
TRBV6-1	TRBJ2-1	CASSAMGGRNEQFF
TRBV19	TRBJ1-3	CASRQNIGNTIYF
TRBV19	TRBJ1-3	CASSIQHGNTIYF
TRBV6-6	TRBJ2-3	CAGSYSMQPRGTDTQYF
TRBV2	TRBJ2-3	CASSGARDPYTQYF
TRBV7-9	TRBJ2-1	CASSRTASGNKNEQFF
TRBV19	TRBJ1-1	CASSIGGSWTEAFF
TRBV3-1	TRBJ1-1	CASTARGQGGWDTEAFF
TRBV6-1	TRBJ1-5	CASSETESQPQHF
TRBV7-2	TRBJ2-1	CASSRRTSGRFYNEQFF
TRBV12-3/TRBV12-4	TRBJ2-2	CASRRQGMGGELFF
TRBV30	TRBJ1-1	CAWDGGGVNTEAFF
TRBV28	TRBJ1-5	CASRAGGRSNQPQHF
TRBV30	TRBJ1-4	CAWSAGPGEGKLFF